Listed below are T cell receptor beta chains from one sample, sequenced in a study of CD8 T cells in Susac syndrome. TCRdb reanalysed the immunoSEQ multiplex PCR reads using MiXCR and keeps one entry per CDR3 protein. Of approximately 100,000 distinct CDR3 sequences in the sample, approximately 94% were seen once. Sequenced input: CD8+ T cells from PBMCs. These TCRs come from a human donor with Susac syndrome. The conserved cysteine and the conserved F or W are not part of the CDR3 here. Each record gives: V gene, J gene, CDR3 length, CDR3 protein.

TRBV20-1	TRBJ2-7	9	SARLVYEQY
TRBV11-1	TRBJ2-5	14	ASSFTDAGREETQY
TRBV9	TRBJ2-3	15	ASSAALSGETTDTQY
TRBV2	TRBJ2-7	13	ASSEALGPLGEQY
TRBV9	TRBJ2-2	12	ASSEGGFAGELF
TRBV20-1	TRBJ2-1	10	SARGPGPWQF
TRBV9	TRBJ2-6	13	ASSVAGFGANVLT
TRBV3-1	TRBJ2-3	12	ASSQETATDTQY
TRBV5-6	TRBJ1-2	13	ASSPRQGASYGYT
TRBV6-5	TRBJ2-5	9	ASKAGTTQY
TRBV5-4	TRBJ2-3	13	ASSLTRGEADTQY
TRBV11-2	TRBJ2-7	13	ASSTAGTGPYEQY
TRBV5-4	TRBJ2-1	12	ASSLGYSYNEQF
TRBV20-1	TRBJ1-1	13	SARDRQAGNTEAF
TRBV28	TRBJ2-5	13	ASSFFYQDQETQY
TRBV20-1	TRBJ2-7	12	SVPSRVESYEQY
TRBV27	TRBJ1-2	13	ASSFSRGGVYGYT
TRBV12-3/TRBV12-4	TRBJ1-2	12	ASSRTGSWYGYT
TRBV4-3	TRBJ2-3	15	ASSQEPGLAGPDTQY
TRBV5-4	TRBJ2-5	12	ASSLEVVRETQY
TRBV6-5	TRBJ2-3	13	ASTRDRTSTDTQY
TRBV3-1	TRBJ2-6	15	ASSQVSLSSGANVLT
TRBV9	TRBJ2-5	13	ASSTRWDHQETQY
TRBV14	TRBJ1-1	11	ASSQTEGAEAF
TRBV5-4	TRBJ2-6	13	ASSYTGSGANVLT
TRBV9	TRBJ2-7	13	ASSVAGSPDYEQY
TRBV29-1	TRBJ2-2	11	SAPGPNTGELF
TRBV4-3	TRBJ2-1	14	ASSQVDLGGYNEQF
TRBV29-1	TRBJ1-4	11	SVRPDVGEKLF
TRBV25-1	TRBJ1-2	8	ASSDKGYT
TRBV5-4	TRBJ2-5	13	ASSSGTSGQETQY
TRBV2	TRBJ2-1	12	ASSPSTSYNEQF
TRBV7-9	TRBJ1-5	12	ASSPPGFGQPQH
TRBV20-1	TRBJ1-3	11	SASRGGGNTIY
TRBV9	TRBJ1-5	12	ASSVDDSNQPQH
TRBV4-1	TRBJ2-1	13	ASSQTPSSYNEQF
TRBV7-6	TRBJ1-2	12	ASSESGSAYGYT
TRBV29-1	TRBJ2-7	11	SVETDIPYEQY
TRBV5-6	TRBJ1-5	11	ASSLGGGQPQH
TRBV7-2	TRBJ2-5	12	ASSPTTDRETQY
TRBV29-1	TRBJ2-1	9	SVLLWGTSF
TRBV7-6	TRBJ1-1	13	ASSLGWGSKNEAF
TRBV5-1	TRBJ2-7	12	ASSLYSPSYEQY
TRBV15	TRBJ1-1	12	ATSSDEENTEAF
TRBV11-2	TRBJ1-1	11	ASSLATTAQAF
TRBV20-1	TRBJ1-2	14	SARWDRGRSPYGYT
TRBV4-1	TRBJ1-1	12	ASSLRGTNTEAF
TRBV12-3/TRBV12-4	TRBJ2-7	11	ASSLGVTYEQY
TRBV9	TRBJ1-2	10	ASQDRNYGYT